This TCR beta chain was sequenced during a study of T cell responses to AZD1222 COVID-19 vaccine. Study results and caveats: Once two AZD1222 doses were given, Spike-specific TCR breadth and depth went up. Clonal diversity was possibly underestimated, and white British individuals and females predominated among donors.

TCRdb's copy holds only in-frame clones and misses some; the assay was immunoSEQ multiplex PCR. The sample yields over 100,000 clones, just over 90% seen once. A remark on this clone: What it binds is not known.

This CDR3 comprises 15 residues. The V and J ends lost 6 bases and 4 bases, in that order; junction bases with no gene match: 9. Germline V gives CDR1 LNHDA, CDR2 SQIVND (reference sequence). The chain recombines TRBV19 with TRBJ1-3, with TRBD1 matching 7 bases. This clonotype originated in an adult in good health. The specimen was peripheral blood, collected on day 0 of AZD1222 vaccination. CDR3 amino acids: CASSLQGKSGNTIYF. The CDR3 nucleotides read TGTGCCAGTAGCCTACAGGGGAAATCCGGAAACACCATATATTTT.